A selection of T cell receptor beta chains follows, all from one sample in a study of PD-1 blockade in classical Hodgkin lymphoma. Assay used: immunoSEQ multiplex PCR; TCRdb lists only in-frame clones, some missing. The sample consists of more than 40,000 clones, around four fifths of them appearing once. The material sequenced was peripheral blood mononuclear cells (PBMCs), taken before the fourth cycle of nivolumab. The source is a human donor with classical Hodgkin lymphoma. Both conserved end residues are part of each CDR3. A D gene is named only where the DNA matches it firmly. Some rows have no size entry. The others give once, few or many, or a class for an expanded clone.

J gene: TRBJ1-2; V gene: TRBV7-2; D gene: .; clone size: .; CDR3 protein: CASSLKRQAYGYTF; CDR3 DNA: TGTGCCAGCAGCTTAAAGCGGCAGGCCTATGGCTACACCTTC
J gene: TRBJ2-5; V gene: TRBV7-2; D gene: TRBD2; clone size: .; CDR3 protein: CASSLAASGVETQYF; CDR3 DNA: TGTGCCAGCAGCTTAGCGGCTAGCGGGGTGGAGACCCAGTACTTC
J gene: TRBJ2-1; V gene: TRBV28; D gene: TRBD1; clone size: .; CDR3 protein: CASSLEQGAGEQFF; CDR3 DNA: TGTGCCAGCAGTTTAGAACAGGGGGCGGGTGAGCAGTTCTTC
J gene: TRBJ1-2; V gene: TRBV4-3; D gene: .; clone size: .; CDR3 protein: CASSQDLGGLAHYGYTF; CDR3 DNA: TGCGCCAGCAGCCAAGATCTTGGCGGGTTAGCCCACTATGGCTACACCTTC
J gene: TRBJ2-7; V gene: TRBV6-5; D gene: .; clone size: once; CDR3 protein: CATHPYEQYF; CDR3 DNA: TGTGCCACTCACCCCTACGAGCAGTACTTC
J gene: TRBJ1-2; V gene: TRBV7-2; D gene: .; clone size: .; CDR3 protein: CASSLGGYYGYTF; CDR3 DNA: TGTGCCAGCAGCTTAGGGGGCTACTATGGCTACACCTTC
J gene: TRBJ1-2; V gene: TRBV5-1; D gene: .; clone size: .; CDR3 protein: CASSLATTTTPYGYTF; CDR3 DNA: TGCGCCAGCAGCTTGGCGACTACGACAACTCCCTATGGCTACACCTTC
J gene: TRBJ2-7; V gene: TRBV18; D gene: TRBD1; clone size: .; CDR3 protein: CASSPPSTGLGEQYF; CDR3 DNA: TGTGCCAGCTCACCACCGTCGACAGGGCTCGGTGAGCAGTACTTC
J gene: TRBJ2-7; V gene: TRBV6-5; D gene: .; clone size: .; CDR3 protein: CASSSLGSYEQYF; CDR3 DNA: TGTGCCAGCAGTTCGTTGGGTTCCTACGAGCAGTACTTC
J gene: TRBJ2-3; V gene: TRBV7-3; D gene: .; clone size: .; CDR3 protein: CASSLRVAPDTQYF; CDR3 DNA: TGTGCCAGCAGCTTACGGGTAGCCCCAGATACGCAGTATTTT
J gene: TRBJ1-5; V gene: TRBV12-5; D gene: .; clone size: .; CDR3 protein: CASGPAPQTGGQPQHF; CDR3 DNA: TGTGCTAGTGGTCCCGCGCCACAGACCGGCGGGCAGCCCCAGCATTTT
J gene: TRBJ1-1; V gene: TRBV7-2; D gene: .; clone size: .; CDR3 protein: CASSRMMNTEAFF; CDR3 DNA: TGTGCCAGCAGCCGTATGATGAACACTGAAGCTTTCTTT
J gene: TRBJ1-1; V gene: TRBV7-2; D gene: .; clone size: .; CDR3 protein: CASGDQLNTEAFF; CDR3 DNA: TGTGCCAGCGGGGACCAGCTGAACACTGAAGCTTTCTTT
J gene: TRBJ2-5; V gene: TRBV18; D gene: TRBD2; clone size: few; CDR3 protein: CASSPSPAGALFGETQYF; CDR3 DNA: TGTGCCAGCTCACCAAGTCCAGCGGGGGCTTTATTCGGAGAGACCCAGTACTTC
J gene: TRBJ2-3; V gene: TRBV5-1; D gene: TRBD2; clone size: .; CDR3 protein: CASSLEASGGTDTQYF; CDR3 DNA: TGCGCCAGCAGCTTGGAGGCTAGCGGGGGCACAGATACGCAGTATTTT
J gene: TRBJ1-5; V gene: TRBV27; D gene: TRBD1; clone size: .; CDR3 protein: CASKGTANSNQPQHF; CDR3 DNA: TGTGCCAGCAAAGGGACAGCTAATAGCAATCAGCCCCAGCATTTT
J gene: TRBJ2-5; V gene: TRBV7-8; D gene: TRBD2; clone size: few; CDR3 protein: CASSLEVAGGHGSILETQYF; CDR3 DNA: TGTGCCAGCAGCTTAGAGGTAGCGGGGGGCCACGGGTCTATTTTGGAGACCCAGTACTTC
J gene: TRBJ1-2; V gene: TRBV4-3; D gene: .; clone size: .; CDR3 protein: CASSQDHQARNYGYTF; CDR3 DNA: TGCGCCAGCAGCCAAGATCACCAGGCTCGGAACTATGGCTACACCTTC
J gene: TRBJ2-7; V gene: TRBV28; D gene: .; clone size: .; CDR3 protein: CASRRSSSYEQYF; CDR3 DNA: TGTGCCAGCAGAAGGAGTAGCTCCTACGAGCAGTACTTC
J gene: TRBJ2-3; V gene: TRBV10-1; D gene: .; clone size: .; CDR3 protein: CAIPGVKGRGDTQYF; CDR3 DNA: TGCGCCATCCCGGGGGTTAAGGGCCGGGGAGATACGCAGTATTTT
J gene: TRBJ2-7; V gene: TRBV6-6; D gene: .; clone size: .; CDR3 protein: CASSSAGSFNWNF; CDR3 DNA: TGTGCCAGCAGTTCTGCGGGTTCTTTTAATTGGAACTTC
J gene: TRBJ2-7; V gene: TRBV7-3; D gene: TRBD1; clone size: few; CDR3 protein: CASSSGTVGSYEQYF; CDR3 DNA: TGTGCCAGCAGCTCAGGGACAGTGGGTTCCTACGAGCAGTACTTC
J gene: TRBJ1-2; V gene: TRBV19; D gene: TRBD1; clone size: .; CDR3 protein: CASSSGQGNYGYTF; CDR3 DNA: TGTGCCAGTAGTTCAGGACAGGGGAACTATGGCTACACCTTC
J gene: TRBJ2-7; V gene: TRBV19; D gene: .; clone size: few; CDR3 protein: CASSIRSSSYEQYF; CDR3 DNA: TGTGCCAGTAGTATTAGGTCCAGCTCCTACGAGCAGTACTTC
J gene: TRBJ2-7; V gene: TRBV6-6; D gene: TRBD1; clone size: .; CDR3 protein: CASSPGQGSYEQYF; CDR3 DNA: TGTGCCAGCAGCCCGGGACAGGGGTCCTACGAGCAGTACTTC
J gene: TRBJ1-1; V gene: TRBV7-9; D gene: TRBD1; clone size: .; CDR3 protein: CASIRGQGAEAFF; CDR3 DNA: TGTGCCAGCATTAGGGGACAGGGCGCTGAAGCTTTCTTT
J gene: TRBJ1-1; V gene: TRBV11-3; D gene: TRBD1; clone size: .; CDR3 protein: CASSEGTGYTEAFF; CDR3 DNA: TGTGCCAGCAGCGAGGGGACAGGCTACACTGAAGCTTTCTTT
J gene: TRBJ2-7; V gene: TRBV19; D gene: .; clone size: .; CDR3 protein: CASSTGTRSYEQYF; CDR3 DNA: TGTGCCAGTAGTACCGGGACTCGCTCTTACGAGCAGTACTTC
J gene: TRBJ1-2; V gene: TRBV9; D gene: TRBD1; clone size: .; CDR3 protein: CASSFPAHRQGNGYTF; CDR3 DNA: TGTGCCAGCAGCTTCCCCGCACACCGACAGGGCAATGGCTACACCTTC
J gene: TRBJ1-5; V gene: TRBV2; D gene: .; clone size: few; CDR3 protein: CASRGGSQPQHF; CDR3 DNA: TGTGCCAGCAGGGGGGGGAGCCAGCCCCAGCATTTT
J gene: TRBJ2-7; V gene: TRBV7-6; D gene: .; clone size: medium-sized; CDR3 protein: CASAPEADYEQYF; CDR3 DNA: TGTGCCAGCGCCCCCGAGGCAGACTACGAGCAGTACTTC
J gene: TRBJ2-1; V gene: TRBV10-3; D gene: .; clone size: .; CDR3 protein: CAISLGGPNEQFF; CDR3 DNA: TGTGCCATCAGCCTGGGCGGGCCCAATGAGCAGTTCTTC
J gene: TRBJ2-3; V gene: TRBV9; D gene: TRBD2; clone size: .; CDR3 protein: CASSETTSESTDTQYF; CDR3 DNA: TGTGCCAGCAGCGAAACGACTAGCGAGAGCACAGATACGCAGTATTTT
J gene: TRBJ1-5; V gene: TRBV11-2; D gene: .; clone size: .; CDR3 protein: CASSKGWNQPQHF; CDR3 DNA: TGTGCCAGCAGCAAAGGGTGGAATCAGCCCCAGCATTTT
J gene: TRBJ1-5; V gene: TRBV2; D gene: .; clone size: many; CDR3 protein: CASSQLGNNQPQHF; CDR3 DNA: TGTGCCAGCAGCCAATTAGGCAACAATCAGCCCCAGCATTTT
J gene: TRBJ1-3; V gene: TRBV6-5; D gene: .; clone size: .; CDR3 protein: CASSYSARVAGNTIYF; CDR3 DNA: TGTGCCAGCAGTTACTCCGCCCGTGTGGCCGGAAACACCATATATTTT
J gene: TRBJ2-2; V gene: TRBV5-6; D gene: .; clone size: few; CDR3 protein: CASSLDGGTGELFF; CDR3 DNA: TGTGCCAGCAGCTTGGATGGGGGTACCGGGGAGCTGTTTTTT
J gene: TRBJ2-7; V gene: TRBV6-5; D gene: .; clone size: once; CDR3 protein: CASSYRRRDEQYF; CDR3 DNA: TGTGCCAGCAGTTATAGAAGAAGGGACGAGCAGTACTTC
J gene: TRBJ1-1; V gene: TRBV7-9; D gene: .; clone size: .; CDR3 protein: CASNPTGNTEAFF; CDR3 DNA: TGTGCCAGCAACCCGACAGGGAACACTGAAGCTTTCTTT
J gene: TRBJ2-3; V gene: TRBV7-9; D gene: TRBD1; clone size: .; CDR3 protein: CASSLRTGVADTQYF; CDR3 DNA: TGTGCCAGCAGCTTACGAACAGGGGTCGCAGATACGCAGTATTTT
J gene: TRBJ2-1; V gene: TRBV14; D gene: TRBD2; clone size: .; CDR3 protein: CASSQLAGGYNEQFF; CDR3 DNA: TGTGCCAGCAGCCAGTTGGCGGGAGGCTACAATGAGCAGTTCTTC
J gene: TRBJ2-3; V gene: TRBV6-5; D gene: .; clone size: .; CDR3 protein: CASSYSSGTDTQYF; CDR3 DNA: TGTGCCAGCAGTTACTCGTCAGGCACAGATACGCAGTATTTT
J gene: TRBJ1-5; V gene: TRBV11-3; D gene: .; clone size: .; CDR3 protein: CASSAGDQQPQHF; CDR3 DNA: TGTGCCAGCAGCGCGGGGGACCAACAGCCCCAGCATTTT
J gene: TRBJ2-3; V gene: TRBV7-2; D gene: TRBD2; clone size: .; CDR3 protein: CASSLGLAGGSTDTQYF; CDR3 DNA: TGTGCCAGCAGCTTGGGACTAGCGGGGGGAAGCACAGATACGCAGTATTTT
J gene: TRBJ1-5; V gene: TRBV7-2; D gene: .; clone size: .; CDR3 protein: CASSLFWAGVNQPQHF; CDR3 DNA: TGTGCCAGCAGCTTATTTTGGGCAGGGGTCAATCAGCCCCAGCATTTT
J gene: TRBJ1-2; V gene: TRBV9; D gene: TRBD1; clone size: .; CDR3 protein: CASSARDRVYGYTF; CDR3 DNA: TGTGCCAGCAGCGCAAGGGACAGGGTCTATGGCTACACCTTC
J gene: TRBJ1-2; V gene: TRBV6-1; D gene: .; clone size: .; CDR3 protein: CAAPRLAGLHGYTF; CDR3 DNA: TGTGCCGCCCCTAGGTTAGCAGGGCTGCATGGCTACACCTTC
J gene: TRBJ1-4; V gene: TRBV6-5; D gene: TRBD1; clone size: .; CDR3 protein: CASSPRQGGYEKLFF; CDR3 DNA: TGTGCCAGCAGTCCCCGACAGGGCGGGTATGAAAAACTGTTTTTT
J gene: TRBJ2-7; V gene: TRBV2; D gene: .; clone size: .; CDR3 protein: CASSWDWHSSRF; CDR3 DNA: TGTGCCAGCAGCTGGGACTGGCATTCGAGTCGGTTC
J gene: TRBJ1-5; V gene: TRBV4-2; D gene: .; clone size: .; CDR3 protein: CASSLVGGYINQPQHF; CDR3 DNA: TGTGCCAGCAGCTTGGTGGGCGGTTACATCAATCAGCCCCAGCATTTT
J gene: TRBJ1-3; V gene: TRBV7-3; D gene: .; clone size: few; CDR3 protein: CASSPGHVGNTIYF; CDR3 DNA: TGTGCCAGCAGCCCCGGTCACGTCGGAAACACCATATATTTT
J gene: TRBJ1-1; V gene: TRBV9; D gene: TRBD1; clone size: .; CDR3 protein: CASSGGDRTEAFF; CDR3 DNA: TGTGCCAGCAGCGGCGGGGACAGAACTGAAGCTTTCTTT
J gene: TRBJ2-3; V gene: TRBV5-5; D gene: .; clone size: .; CDR3 protein: CASSPGNTDTQYF; CDR3 DNA: TGTGCCAGCAGCCCTGGGAACACAGATACGCAGTATTTT
J gene: TRBJ2-2; V gene: TRBV7-6; D gene: .; clone size: .; CDR3 protein: CASSLAGGTGELFF; CDR3 DNA: TGTGCCAGCAGCTTAGCGGGGGGCACCGGGGAGCTGTTTTTT
J gene: TRBJ2-7; V gene: TRBV5-4; D gene: .; clone size: .; CDR3 protein: CASSFESGEQYF; CDR3 DNA: TGTGCCAGCAGCTTCGAGTCAGGCGAGCAGTACTTC
J gene: TRBJ1-2; V gene: TRBV2; D gene: .; clone size: .; CDR3 protein: CASSEDSRDYGYTF; CDR3 DNA: TGTGCCAGCAGTGAAGACTCAAGAGACTATGGCTACACCTTC
J gene: TRBJ2-7; V gene: TRBV6-6; D gene: TRBD1; clone size: few; CDR3 protein: CASSYGTGAYEQYF; CDR3 DNA: TGTGCCAGCAGTTACGGGACAGGGGCCTACGAGCAGTACTTC
J gene: TRBJ2-1; V gene: TRBV11-3; D gene: .; clone size: .; CDR3 protein: CASSLVGAGNEQFF; CDR3 DNA: TGTGCCAGCAGCTTAGTAGGGGCAGGGAATGAGCAGTTCTTC
J gene: TRBJ2-1; V gene: TRBV4-3; D gene: TRBD2; clone size: few; CDR3 protein: CASSQEWHSGGNEQFF; CDR3 DNA: TGCGCCAGCAGCCAAGAGTGGCATAGCGGGGGGAATGAGCAGTTCTTC